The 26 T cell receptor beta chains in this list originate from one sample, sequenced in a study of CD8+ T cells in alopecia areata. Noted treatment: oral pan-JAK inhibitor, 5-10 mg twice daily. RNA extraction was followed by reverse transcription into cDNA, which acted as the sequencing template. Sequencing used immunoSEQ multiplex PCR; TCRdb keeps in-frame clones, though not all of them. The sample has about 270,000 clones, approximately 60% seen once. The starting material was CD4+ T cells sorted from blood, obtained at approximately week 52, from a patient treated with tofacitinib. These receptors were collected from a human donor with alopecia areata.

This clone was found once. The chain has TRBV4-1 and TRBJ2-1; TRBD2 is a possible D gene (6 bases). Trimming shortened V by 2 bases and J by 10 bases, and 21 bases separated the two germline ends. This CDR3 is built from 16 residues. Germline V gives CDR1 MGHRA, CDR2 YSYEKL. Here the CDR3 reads CASSQPGLPGAGEQFF. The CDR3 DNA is TGCGCCAGCAGCCAACCGGGACTCCCCGGGGCGGGAGAGCAGTTCTTC.

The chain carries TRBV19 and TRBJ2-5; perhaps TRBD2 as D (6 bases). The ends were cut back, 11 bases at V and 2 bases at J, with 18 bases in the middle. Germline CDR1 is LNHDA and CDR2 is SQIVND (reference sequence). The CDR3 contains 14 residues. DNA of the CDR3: TGTGCCTCGGCCGGAGGGGCCGGGCAAGAGACCCAGTACTTC. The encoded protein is CASAGGAGQETQYF. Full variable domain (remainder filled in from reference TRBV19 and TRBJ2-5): DGGITQSPKYLFRKEGQNVTLSCEQNLNHDAMYWYRQDPGQGLRLIYYSQIVNDFQKGDIAEGYSVSREKKESFPLTVTSAQKNPTAFYLCASAGGAGQETQYFGPGTRLLVL.

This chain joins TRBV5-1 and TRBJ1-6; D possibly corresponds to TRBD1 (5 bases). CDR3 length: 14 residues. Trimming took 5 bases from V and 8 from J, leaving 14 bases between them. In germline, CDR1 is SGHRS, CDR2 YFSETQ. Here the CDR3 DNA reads TGCGCCAGCAGTCCAGGACACACTGATTCACCCCTCCACTTT. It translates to CASSPGHTDSPLHF.

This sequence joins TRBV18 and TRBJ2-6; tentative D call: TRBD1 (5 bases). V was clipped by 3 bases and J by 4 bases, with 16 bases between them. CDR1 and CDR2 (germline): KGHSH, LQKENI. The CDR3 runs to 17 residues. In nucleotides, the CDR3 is TGTGCCAGCTCACCTGTCCCAGGGCAGCCGGGGGCCAACGTCCTGACTTTC. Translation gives CASSPVPGQPGANVLTF.

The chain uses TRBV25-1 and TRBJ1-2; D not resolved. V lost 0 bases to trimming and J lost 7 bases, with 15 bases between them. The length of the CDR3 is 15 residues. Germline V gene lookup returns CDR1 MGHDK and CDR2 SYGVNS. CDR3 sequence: CASSEYLLGSAGYTF. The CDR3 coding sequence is TGTGCCAGCAGTGAATACTTATTGGGTTCCGCTGGCTACACCTTC.

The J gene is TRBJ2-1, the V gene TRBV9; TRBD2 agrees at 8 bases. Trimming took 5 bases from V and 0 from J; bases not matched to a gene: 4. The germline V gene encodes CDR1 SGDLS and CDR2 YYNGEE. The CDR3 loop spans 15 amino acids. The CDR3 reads CASSGSGGSYNEQFF. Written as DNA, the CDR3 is TGTGCCAGCAGTGGGAGCGGGGGCTCCTACAATGAGCAGTTCTTC.

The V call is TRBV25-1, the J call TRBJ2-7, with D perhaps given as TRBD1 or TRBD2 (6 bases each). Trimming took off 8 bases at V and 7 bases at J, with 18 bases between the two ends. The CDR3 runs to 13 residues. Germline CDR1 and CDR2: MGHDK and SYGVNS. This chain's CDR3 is CASRGTSPREQYF. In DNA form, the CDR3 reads TGTGCCAGCCGGGGGACATCCCCGCGGGAGCAGTACTTC.

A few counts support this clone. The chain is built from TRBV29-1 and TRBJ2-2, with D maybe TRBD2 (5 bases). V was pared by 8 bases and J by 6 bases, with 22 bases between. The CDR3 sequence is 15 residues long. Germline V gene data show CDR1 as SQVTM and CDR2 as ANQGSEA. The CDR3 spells CSPEFRAGRSGELFF. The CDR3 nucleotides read TGCAGCCCCGAGTTTAGGGCGGGTCGTTCCGGGGAGCTGTTTTTT.

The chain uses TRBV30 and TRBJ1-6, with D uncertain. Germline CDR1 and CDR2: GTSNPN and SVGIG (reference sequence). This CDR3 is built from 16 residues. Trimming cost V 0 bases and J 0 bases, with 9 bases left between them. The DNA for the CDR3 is TGTGCCTGGAGTGTAATTTCTTTCTCCTATAATTCACCCCTCCACTTT. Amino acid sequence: CAWSVISFSYNSPLHF.

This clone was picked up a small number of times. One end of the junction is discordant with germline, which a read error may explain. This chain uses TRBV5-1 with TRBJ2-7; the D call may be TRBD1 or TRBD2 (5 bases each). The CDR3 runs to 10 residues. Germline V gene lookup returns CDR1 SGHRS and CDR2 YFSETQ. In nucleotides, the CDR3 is TGCGCCAGCAGCCCTGGGACGGATCACTTC. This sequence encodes CASSPGTDHF.

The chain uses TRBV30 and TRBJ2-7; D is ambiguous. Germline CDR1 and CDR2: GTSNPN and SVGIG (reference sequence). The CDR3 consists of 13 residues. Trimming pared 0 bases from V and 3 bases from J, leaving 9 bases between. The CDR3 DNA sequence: TGTGCCTGGAGTGTACGTCCAGGCTACGAGCAGTACTTC. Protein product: CAWSVRPGYEQYF.

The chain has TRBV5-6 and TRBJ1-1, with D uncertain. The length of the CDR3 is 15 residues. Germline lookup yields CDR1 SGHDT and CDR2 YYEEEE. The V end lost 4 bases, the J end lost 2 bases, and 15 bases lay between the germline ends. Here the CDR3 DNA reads TGTGCCAGCAGCCCGTTCCAGAGGGCTAACACTGAAGCTTTCTTT. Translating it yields CASSPFQRANTEAFF.

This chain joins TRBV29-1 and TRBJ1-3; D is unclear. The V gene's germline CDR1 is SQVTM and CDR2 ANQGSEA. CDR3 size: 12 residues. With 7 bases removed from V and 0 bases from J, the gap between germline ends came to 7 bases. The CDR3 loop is CSAGLSGNTIYF. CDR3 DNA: TGCAGCGCCGGACTCTCTGGAAACACCATATATTTT.

Here the CDR3 reads CASSQDRTMGEKLFF. DNA of the CDR3: TGTGCCAGCAGCCAAGATCGTACGATGGGGGAAAAACTGTTTTTT. J is TRBJ1-4 and V is TRBV14, with D unresolved. The V end lost 0 bases, the J end lost 8 bases, and 13 bases lay between the germline ends. The V gene's germline CDR1 is SGHDN and CDR2 FVKESK. The CDR3 is 15 amino acids.

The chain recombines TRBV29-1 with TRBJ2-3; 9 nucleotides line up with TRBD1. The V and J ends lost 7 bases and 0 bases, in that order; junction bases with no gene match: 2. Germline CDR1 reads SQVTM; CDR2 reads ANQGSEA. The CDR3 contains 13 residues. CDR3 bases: TGCAGCGGGACAGGGGTTAGCACAGATACGCAGTATTTT. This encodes CSGTGVSTDTQYF.

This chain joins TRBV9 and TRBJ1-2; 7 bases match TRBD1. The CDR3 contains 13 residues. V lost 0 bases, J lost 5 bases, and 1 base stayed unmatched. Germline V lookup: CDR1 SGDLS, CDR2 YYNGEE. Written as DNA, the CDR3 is TGTGCCAGCAGCGTAGAACAGGGGTATGGCTACACCTTC. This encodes CASSVEQGYGYTF.

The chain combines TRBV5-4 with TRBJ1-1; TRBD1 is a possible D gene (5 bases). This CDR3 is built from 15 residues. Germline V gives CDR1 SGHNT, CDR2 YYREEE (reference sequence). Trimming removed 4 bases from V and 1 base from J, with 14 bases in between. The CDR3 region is CASSRGHSGNTEAFF. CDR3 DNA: TGTGCCAGCAGCCGCGGACACTCGGGGAACACTGAAGCTTTCTTT.

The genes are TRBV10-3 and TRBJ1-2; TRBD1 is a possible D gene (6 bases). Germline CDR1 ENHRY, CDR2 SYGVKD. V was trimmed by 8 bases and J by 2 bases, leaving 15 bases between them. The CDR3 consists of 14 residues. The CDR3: CAIGPGTPNYGYTF. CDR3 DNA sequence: TGTGCCATCGGTCCCGGGACACCCAACTATGGCTACACCTTC.

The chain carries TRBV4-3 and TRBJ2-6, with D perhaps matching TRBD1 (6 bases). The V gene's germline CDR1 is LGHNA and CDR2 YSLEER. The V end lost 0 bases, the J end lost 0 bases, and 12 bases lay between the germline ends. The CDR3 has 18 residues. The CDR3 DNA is TGCGCCAGCAGCCAAGATACCAGGGGATCCTCTGGGGCCAACGTCCTGACTTTC. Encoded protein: CASSQDTRGSSGANVLTF.

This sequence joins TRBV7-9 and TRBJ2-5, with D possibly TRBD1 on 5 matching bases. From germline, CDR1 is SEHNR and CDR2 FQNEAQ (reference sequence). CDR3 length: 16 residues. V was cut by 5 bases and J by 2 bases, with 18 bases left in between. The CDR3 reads CASSPSAPRAQETQYF. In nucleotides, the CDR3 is TGTGCCAGCAGCCCCTCCGCCCCCAGGGCGCAAGAGACCCAGTACTTC.

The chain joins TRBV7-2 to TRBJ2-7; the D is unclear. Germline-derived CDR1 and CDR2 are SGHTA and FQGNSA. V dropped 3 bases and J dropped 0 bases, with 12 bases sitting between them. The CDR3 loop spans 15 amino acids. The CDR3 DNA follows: TGTGCCAGCAGCTTCGGCTCCAGGAGCTCCTACGAGCAGTACTTC. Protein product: CASSFGSRSSYEQYF. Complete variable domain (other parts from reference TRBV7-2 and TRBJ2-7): GAGVSQSPSNKVTEKGKDVELRCDPISGHTALYWYRQSLGQGLEFLIYFQGNSAPDKSGLPSDRFSAERTGGSVSTLTIQRTQQEDSAVYLCASSFGSRSSYEQYFGPGTRLTVT.

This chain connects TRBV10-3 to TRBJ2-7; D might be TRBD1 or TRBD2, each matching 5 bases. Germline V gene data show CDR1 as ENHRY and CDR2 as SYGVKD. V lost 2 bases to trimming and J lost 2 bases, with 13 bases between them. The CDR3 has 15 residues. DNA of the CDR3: TGTGCCATCAGTGAGCCCGGGGCAGGGACCTACGAGCAGTACTTC. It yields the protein CAISEPGAGTYEQYF.

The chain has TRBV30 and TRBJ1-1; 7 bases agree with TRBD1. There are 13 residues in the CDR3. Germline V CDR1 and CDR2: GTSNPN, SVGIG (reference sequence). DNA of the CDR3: TGTGCTAGAGGAGGGGGCGGCCTGCCTGAAGCTTTCTTT. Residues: CARGGGGLPEAFF.

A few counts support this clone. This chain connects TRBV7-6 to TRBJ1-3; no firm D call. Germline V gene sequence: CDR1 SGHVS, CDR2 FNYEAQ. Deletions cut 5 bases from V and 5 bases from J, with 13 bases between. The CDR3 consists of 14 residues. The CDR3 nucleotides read TGTGCCAGCAGCCCATCCCGGGATAGAAACACCATATATTTT. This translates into CASSPSRDRNTIYF.

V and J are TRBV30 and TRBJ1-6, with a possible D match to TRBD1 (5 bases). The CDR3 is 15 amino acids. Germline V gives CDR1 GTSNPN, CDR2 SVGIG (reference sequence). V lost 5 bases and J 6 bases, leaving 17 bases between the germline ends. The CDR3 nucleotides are TGTGCCTGGGTTATTTCGGGACTGAGTAATTCACCCCTCCACTTT. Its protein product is CAWVISGLSNSPLHF.

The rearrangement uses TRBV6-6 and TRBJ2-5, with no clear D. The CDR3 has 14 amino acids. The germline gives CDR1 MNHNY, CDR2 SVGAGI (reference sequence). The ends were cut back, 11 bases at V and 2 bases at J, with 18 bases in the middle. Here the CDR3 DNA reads TGTGCCGGTTCTCTGTCAATGGGTCAAGAGACCCAGTACTTC. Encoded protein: CAGSLSMGQETQYF.